This TCR beta chain was captured in a study of T cell repertoires in cytomegalovirus infection. Turning to the study itself: A matching HLA type, together with CMV infection, was signaled by public TCR beta signatures.

This CDR3 region has 14 residues. Germline lookup yields CDR1 MDHEN and CDR2 SYDVKM. V gave up 5 bases and J gave up 8 bases, with 15 bases separating them. TCRdb re-derived calls from the reads in MiXCR, one entry per CDR3 protein. The sample contains hundreds of thousands of distinct CDR3 sequences, 24% of which appear only once. As for this clonotype: What it recognizes is unknown.

General observations from the study: Dominating the ex vivo response were TCR beta clonotypes that were CMV-specific and HLA-C-restricted. Cumulative public TCR beta family frequency identified CMV carriers with the relevant HLA.

The clonotype was recovered from a human donor in good health (CMV status not recorded). Some clones in this sample may be carry-over from other donors' samples. The sequencing input was CD8+ T cells from PBMCs. The chain has TRBV28 and TRBJ1-4, with D possibly being TRBD1 (5 bases). CDR3 sequence (DNA): TGTGCCAGCAGTACCAGGGTCACCAGCGAAAAACTGTTTTTT. This translates into CASSTRVTSEKLFF.